This TCR beta chain came from a study of glioma-infiltrating T cells. This clonotype was seen at least ten times. The antigen is undetermined. After removal of 5 bases from V and 2 bases from J, the junction contained 12 bases not matched to a gene. The germline V gene encodes CDR1 SGHNT and CDR2 YENEEA. There are 17 residues in the CDR3. Using RNA template, CDR3s of TCR alpha and beta were amplified with iRepertoire arm-PCR. Tissue mRNA or PBMC total RNA, roughly 100-400 ng, went into one-step reverse transcription and amplification. TCRdb ran MiXCR on the multiplex PCR reads and lists one entry per CDR3 protein. This sample yields approximately 140,000 distinct CDR3 sequences, of which around 25% are seen a single time; about a quarter belongs to the top ten. Study findings and constraints: Gliomas, especially low-grade, showed above-expected tissue-blood divergence; non-neoplastic patients showed below. CDR3 overlap between tissue and blood was very small.

The specimen was glioma tissue, nonneoplastic brain tissue, or PBMCs (not recorded which). The TCR was taken from a human donor with low-grade glioma or glioblastoma, undergoing nonglioma brain surgery, or in good health (not recorded which). The chain uses TRBV11-3 and TRBJ2-3; TRBD2 agrees at 8 bases. The CDR3 region is CASSIGASGGPTDTQYF. The CDR3 DNA sequence: TGTGCCAGCAGCATAGGGGCCAGCGGGGGACCCACAGATACGCAGTATTTT.